The source of this T cell receptor beta chain is a study of regulatory T cells in long-lasting Graves disease. About the research overall: Patients with new Graves' disease had used antithyroid drugs below 3 months.

iRepertoire HTBI primers and Arm-PCR of CDR3 regions built TCR beta libraries. MiXCR, run by TCRdb on the multiplex PCR reads, gives a single entry per CDR3 protein. The profile shows a few hundred thousand distinct CDR3 sequences, around an eighth of them singletons. The time point: newly diagnosed GD, antithyroid drugs for less than 3 months. The TCR library was prepared using RNA isolated from PBMCs. At least ten counts were recorded for this clonotype. No DNA is shown, since the ends of the CDR3 on it are uncertain; the CDR3 is the one TCRdb lists. The sample was also linked to a second study, of T cells in Graves' hyperthyroidism and ophthalmopathy. As that study records: Patients having uncontrolled infection, another autoimmune disease, pregnancy or lactation were not included. Ophthalmopathy and stable hyperthyroidism were separated by a 13 V-J model.

This sequence was found in a man aged 25-45 years with Graves disease. The sequencing here drew on peripheral blood mononuclear cells (PBMCs), taken at new diagnosis, from a patient treated with antithyroid drugs.

The CDR3 sequence is CAIRTGGFSSSGQGHGIQFF. The chain carries TRBV10-3 and TRBJ2-1; the table's D call of TRBD1 was not tested on the DNA. Per the germline V gene, CDR1 is ENHRY and CDR2 is SYGVKD. The CDR3 is 20 amino acids long, termini counted.